The clone carrying this T cell receptor (beta chain) is termed medium-sized (0.01 to 0.1%). The antigen remains undetermined. MiXCR, applied by TCRdb to the PCR reads, yields one record per CDR3 protein. The table shows around 9,000 distinct CDR3 sequences, with roughly 19% occurring only once. The record originates from a study of molecular identifiers for immune sequencing clone quantification. Study conclusions and caveats: Clones of above 20 RNA copies carried over 99% of effector molecules; in naive cells they carried under 1%.

This receptor was identified in a human donor in good health. Some libraries in this study had Jurkat cell RNA spiked in. Specimen: naive CD8+ T cells from blood, with Jurkat cell RNA spiked in. Described subset: FACS-sorted CD8+CD4-CCR7+CD45RA+ naive T cells.

CDR3 coding DNA: TGTGCCAGCAGTTACTCGGACCTGGCGATATACGAGCAGTACTTC. The encoded protein is CASSYSDLAIYEQYF. The chain joins TRBV6-2 or TRBV6-3 to TRBJ2-7; D gene uncertain. This CDR3 has 15 residues. The germline V and J ends were trimmed by 0 bases and 4 bases, with 13 bases remaining between them. Germline assignment: CDR1 MNHEY and CDR2 SVGEGT.